The clone carrying this TCR beta chain was detected many times. This entry comes from a study of neurological immune-mediated disorders. Synthesis of cDNA was performed by 5'RACE using 10-nucleotide random UMIs. In each sequencing run, over 160 million TCR-beta sequences were generated from 15-18 subjects. TCRdb itself ran the 5' RACE reads through MiXCR, one entry per CDR3 protein. The sample carries about 40,000 distinct CDR3 sequences, over 2% recorded once. V was pared by 0 bases and J by 2 bases, with 4 bases of the junction left unmatched. CDR3 length: 16 residues. Germline V gene sequence: CDR1 MGHRA, CDR2 YSYEKL. For the unsorted libraries, 2 million PBMCs stored at -80 C served as input.

The receptor was isolated from a man between 45 and 60 years old with multiple sclerosis. Sequenced input: PBMCs. The chain couples TRBV4-1 to TRBJ2-7, with 10 bases identical to TRBD2. CDR3 nucleotide sequence: TGCGCCAGCAGCCAAGAACCCGGACTAGCGGCCTACGAGCAGTACTTC. Encoded protein: CASSQEPGLAAYEQYF.